The 30 T cell receptor beta chains below were found in one sample sequenced in a study of cytomegalovirus exposure and HLA in healthy donors. The PCR ran on 60 Vbeta and 13 Jbeta primers. This table comes from immunoSEQ multiplex PCR, and its TCRdb copy is limited to in-frame clones, with some not included. The sample gives 100,000 to 150,000 clones, less than 75% of which show up once; less than 4.5% is in the top ten. Material for sequencing was PBMCs. The receptor source for this set is a woman in her forties in good health and CMV-seronegative.

This rearrangement joins TRBV4-2 to TRBJ2-1; 9 bases agree with TRBD1. This CDR3 is 16 amino acids long. Germline V gene sequence: CDR1 LGHNA, CDR2 YNFKEQ. V was clipped by 0 bases and J by 4 bases; unmatched bases: 4. In DNA form, the CDR3 reads TGTGCCAGCAGCCAAGAAGGAGGACAGGGGTACAATGAGCAGTTCTTC. This sequence encodes CASSQEGGQGYNEQFF.

The chain recombines TRBV6-5 with TRBJ2-2, with 9 bases fitting TRBD2. CDR1 and CDR2 from the germline V gene are MNHEY and SVGAGI. The V and J ends lost 6 bases and 2 bases, in that order; junction bases with no gene match: 4. The CDR3 runs 15 residues. This chain's CDR3 is CASRGLAGNTGELFF. The CDR3, as DNA: TGTGCCAGCAGGGGGCTAGCGGGAAACACCGGGGAGCTGTTTTTT.

The DNA for the CDR3 is TGTGCCAGCAGCTCCACTACAGGGTTCTCTGGAAACACCATATATTTT. Translation: CASSSTTGFSGNTIYF. This chain connects TRBV7-9 to TRBJ1-3, with D maybe TRBD1 (6 bases). Germline CDR1 is SEHNR and CDR2 is FQNEAQ (reference sequence). V lost 4 bases and J lost 0, with 13 bases in between. The CDR3 spans 16 residues.

As DNA, the CDR3 is TGTGCCAGCAGTTTGGTGGCTAGCGGGCCCTTGGAGCAGTACTTC. Translated, it gives CASSLVASGPLEQYF. The gene calls are TRBV27 and TRBJ2-7; TRBD2 agrees at 8 bases. Germline V gene data show CDR1 as MNHEY and CDR2 as SMNVEV (reference sequence). With 3 bases clipped from V and 7 bases from J, the junction kept 11 bases outside the gene matches. The CDR3 length is 15 residues.

The CDR3 reads CASSLQGRAVTYGYTF. The CDR3, as DNA: TGTGCCAGCAGCTTACAGGGGCGAGCGGTCACCTATGGCTACACCTTC. V gene TRBV7-9 combines with J gene TRBJ1-2; D might be TRBD1 (6 bases). The CDR3 covers 16 residues. CDR1 and CDR2 (germline): SEHNR, FQNEAQ (reference sequence). The germline V and J ends were trimmed by 2 bases and 4 bases, with 17 bases remaining between them.

The V gene is TRBV6-1, the J gene TRBJ2-7, with 9 bases identical to TRBD2. V lost 6 bases and J lost 6; bases outside the gene matches: 6. Germline V CDR1 and CDR2: MNHNS, SASEGT. CDR3 length equals 13 residues. The CDR3 DNA reads as TGTGCCAGCAGGATCGCGGGGGGGATCGAGCAGTACTTC. Amino acid sequence: CASRIAGGIEQYF.

V and J are TRBV5-1 and TRBJ2-2, with D possibly being TRBD1 (6 bases). The germline V and J ends were trimmed by 4 bases and 0 bases, with 13 bases remaining between them. Germline loops: CDR1 SGHRS, CDR2 YFSETQ. This CDR3 comprises 16 residues. CDR3 in amino acids: CASSLSGTPNTGELFF. Written as DNA, the CDR3 is TGCGCCAGCAGCCTGTCCGGGACACCGAACACCGGGGAGCTGTTTTTT.

This clone was picked up a small number of times. This chain joins TRBV9 and TRBJ1-2; a possible D gene is TRBD1 (6 bases). The CDR3 totals 15 residues. Per the germline V gene, CDR1 is SGDLS and CDR2 is YYNGEE. V was cut by 0 bases and J by 0 bases, with 9 bases left in between. CDR3 protein: CASSVGTAANYGYTF. The CDR3 DNA reads as TGTGCCAGCAGCGTAGGGACAGCAGCTAACTATGGCTACACCTTC.

The chain links TRBV2 to TRBJ1-1; 9 bases fit TRBD1. The CDR3 contains 14 residues. Unmatched junction bases numbered 8, after V lost 7 bases and J lost 5 bases. From germline, CDR1 is SNHLY and CDR2 FYNNEI. The CDR3 loop reads CASMGTGSATEAFF. The CDR3 DNA follows: TGTGCCAGCATGGGGACAGGGAGCGCAACTGAAGCTTTCTTT.

The chain links TRBV27 to TRBJ2-7, with 7 bases lining up with TRBD1. Germline V gene data show CDR1 as MNHEY and CDR2 as SMNVEV (reference sequence). The CDR3 consists of 16 residues. The V and J ends lost 4 bases and 6 bases, in that order; junction bases with no gene match: 15. The CDR3 region is CASSSTNPQGDAEQYF. The CDR3 DNA reads as TGTGCCAGCAGTTCGACGAACCCCCAGGGGGACGCCGAGCAGTACTTC.

This chain connects TRBV4-3 to TRBJ2-5; TRBD2 matches 7 bases. V was pared by 2 bases and J by 5 bases, with 5 bases of the junction left unmatched. There are 14 residues in the CDR3. Looked up from germline, CDR1 is LGHNA and CDR2 is YSLEER. The CDR3 DNA is TGCGCCAGCAGCCAATTCGGGGGAGGGGAGACCCAGTACTTC. Translating it yields CASSQFGGGETQYF.

The chain joins TRBV18 to TRBJ2-7, with TRBD2 identical over 10 bases. The CDR3 contains 14 residues. Germline assignment: CDR1 KGHSH and CDR2 LQKENI. The V segment lost 3 bases and the J segment 5 bases; nucleotides outside the gene matches: 4. The chain's CDR3 is CASSPPSGGNEQYF. The CDR3 coding sequence is TGTGCCAGCTCACCGCCTAGCGGGGGTAACGAGCAGTACTTC.

This CDR3 reads CASSLSQGRETQYF. The CDR3 DNA reads TGTGCCAGCAGCTTGTCGCAGGGAAGAGAGACCCAGTACTTC. J is TRBJ2-5 and V is TRBV5-4, with a possible D match to TRBD1 (5 bases). The CDR3 is 14 residues long. Germline lookup yields CDR1 SGHNT and CDR2 YYREEE (reference sequence). V was cut by 1 base and J by 4 bases, with 11 bases left in between.

V is TRBV18 and J is TRBJ2-7; D is uncertain. The CDR3 has 14 amino acids. V was shortened by 2 bases and J by 5 bases, with 13 bases between the two germline ends. CDR1 is KGHSH and CDR2 is LQKENI in the germline V gene. Here the CDR3 DNA reads TGTGCCAGCTCACCAAATTCAGATACCCACGAGCAGTACTTC. Translating it yields CASSPNSDTHEQYF.

As concerns this clone: One junction end disagrees with the germline gene, perhaps due to a read error. The V call is TRBV7-9, the J call TRBJ2-7; D may be TRBD2 (5 bases). The CDR3 is 11 amino acids. Germline-derived CDR1 and CDR2 are SEHNR and FQNEAQ (reference sequence). CDR3 in amino acids: CSSGLSYEQYF. CDR3 bases: TGTTCCAGCGGACTGTCCTACGAGCAGTACTTC.

The V call is TRBV2, the J call TRBJ2-3; D not certain. This CDR3 has 13 amino acids. CDR1 is SNHLY, CDR2 FYNNEI, per germline. V was trimmed by 6 bases and J by 6 bases, leaving 13 bases between them. The CDR3 loop is CASSPNYGDTQYF. In DNA, the CDR3 is TGTGCCAGCAGCCCGAACTACGGCGATACGCAGTATTTT.

The chain couples TRBV5-1 to TRBJ2-1; TRBD1 aligns across 11 bases. V lost 3 bases, J lost 8 bases, and 4 bases stayed unmatched. Germline V gives CDR1 SGHRS, CDR2 YFSETQ. The CDR3 runs 14 residues. In nucleotides, the CDR3 is TGCGCCAGCAGCTGGGGGACAGGGGGAGATGAGCAGTTCTTC. As protein: CASSWGTGGDEQFF.

This clone was counted a single time. This chain links TRBV6-9 with TRBJ1-4; D is unresolved. The CDR3 spans 13 residues. Germline CDR1 and CDR2: MNHGY and SVAAGI. Deletions cut 2 bases from V and 8 bases from J, with 9 bases between. The CDR3 loop is CASSYGQYEKLFF. CDR3 bases: TGTGCCAGCAGTTATGGGCAGTACGAAAAACTGTTTTTT.

This chain's CDR3 is CASTPRQGSYEQYF. The CDR3 DNA sequence: TGTGCCAGCACCCCCCGCCAGGGCTCCTACGAGCAGTACTTC. The rearrangement uses TRBV6-1 and TRBJ2-7; D possibly corresponds to TRBD1 (5 bases). The germline gives CDR1 MNHNS, CDR2 SASEGT. The CDR3 loop spans 14 amino acids. V lost 7 bases and J lost 0, with 13 bases in between.

This clone was seen a handful of times. The rearrangement joins TRBV6-6 to TRBJ2-5; TRBD1 agrees at 7 bases. The CDR3 contains 14 residues. Per the germline V gene, CDR1 is MNHNY and CDR2 is SVGAGI (reference sequence). Trimming at V came to 3 bases and at J to 3 bases, leaving 4 bases not matched to a gene. CDR3 DNA sequence: TGTGCCAGCAGTTATCTCACAGGGGAAGAGACCCAGTACTTC. Translating gives CASSYLTGEETQYF.

The J gene is TRBJ2-3, the V gene TRBV4-3; 9 positions match TRBD2. The CDR3 sequence is 16 residues long. CDR1 LGHNA and CDR2 YSLEER come from the germline V gene. V dropped 0 bases and J dropped 3; count of bases not matched to a gene: 4. The CDR3 sequence is CASSQDLAGITDTQYF. DNA of the CDR3: TGCGCCAGCAGCCAAGACCTAGCGGGAATTACAGATACGCAGTATTTT.

This clone was observed a single time. The rearrangement joins TRBV30 to TRBJ2-1; 7 bases agree with TRBD2. The CDR3 is 16 residues long. Unmatched junction bases numbered 10, after V lost 1 base and J lost 4 bases. Germline V gives CDR1 GTSNPN, CDR2 SVGIG (reference sequence). The CDR3 loop reads CAWSGPSGNSYNEQFF. CDR3 in DNA: TGTGCCTGGAGTGGACCTAGCGGAAACTCATACAATGAGCAGTTCTTC. Variable domain in full (rest from reference TRBV30 and TRBJ2-1): SQTIHQWPATLVQPVGSPLSLECTVEGTSNPNLYWYRQAAGRGLQLLFYSVGIGQISSEVPQNLSASRPQDRQFILSSKKLLLSDSGFYLCAWSGPSGNSYNEQFFGPGTRLTVL.

In DNA form, the CDR3 reads TGTGCCAGCACCCGAGAAGTACAAGCAACTAATGAAAAACTGTTTTTT. Its translation is CASTREVQATNEKLFF. This chain joins TRBV4-2 and TRBJ1-4; D is ambiguous. The length of the CDR3 is 16 residues. Per germline, CDR1 LGHNA and CDR2 YNFKEQ. With 7 bases removed from V and 0 bases from J, the gap between germline ends came to 15 bases.

This clone has just a few counts. The chain combines TRBV25-1 with TRBJ2-3, with D perhaps matching TRBD2 (6 bases). V was trimmed by 10 bases and J by 0 bases, leaving 14 bases between them. The CDR3 has 14 amino acids. From germline, CDR1 is MGHDK and CDR2 SYGVNS. CDR3 protein: CATRDFSSTDTQYF. For the CDR3, the DNA is TGTGCCACTCGGGACTTTTCTAGCACAGATACGCAGTATTTT. Combining the CDR3 with reference TRBV25-1 and TRBJ2-3 gives the whole variable domain EADIYQTPRYLVIGTGKKITLECSQTMGHDKMYWYQQDPGMELHLIHYSYGVNSTEKGDLSSESTVSRIRTEHFPLTLESARPSHTSQYLCATRDFSSTDTQYFGPGTRLTVL.

This clone has more than one count but fewer than ten. This chain connects TRBV5-4 to TRBJ2-1; 11 positions match TRBD2. This CDR3 region has 19 residues. V gave up 4 bases and J gave up 0 bases; unmatched junction bases: 12. CDR1 SGHNT and CDR2 YYREEE come from the germline V gene (reference sequence). The CDR3 DNA reads as TGTGCCAGCAGCGGGGGTAGCGGGAGGGGCTCGGGCTCCTACAATGAGCAGTTCTTC. It specifies CASSGGSGRGSGSYNEQFF. The entire variable domain, with the rest obtained from reference TRBV5-4 and TRBJ2-1, is as follows: ETGVTQSPTHLIKTRGQQVTLRCSSQSGHNTVSWYQQALGQGPQFIFQYYREEENGRGNFPPRFSGLQFPNYSSELNVNALELDDSALYLCASSGGSGRGSGSYNEQFFGPGTRLTVL.

The chain recombines TRBV10-2 with TRBJ2-5; TRBD1 aligns across 10 bases. J lost 5 bases, V lost 6 bases, and 3 bases had no gene match. The CDR3 contains 13 residues. Germline V gene data show CDR1 as WSHSY and CDR2 as SAAADI. The CDR3: CASRTGGWETQYF. CDR3 DNA sequence: TGCGCCAGCAGGACAGGGGGCTGGGAGACCCAGTACTTC.

The J gene is TRBJ2-3, the V gene TRBV7-2, with D maybe TRBD2 (6 bases). CDR3 length equals 15 residues. Germline loops: CDR1 SGHTA, CDR2 FQGNSA. Deletions cut 1 base from V and 0 bases from J, with 8 bases between. CDR3 sequence (DNA): TGTGCCAGCAGCTTAGACGGGACTAGCACAGATACGCAGTATTTT. It translates to CASSLDGTSTDTQYF.

The rearrangement joins TRBV10-3 to TRBJ2-7, with TRBD2 matching 13 bases. J lost 4 bases, V lost 0 bases, and 3 bases had no gene match. CDR3 length: 16 residues. Germline V gene lookup returns CDR1 ENHRY and CDR2 SYGVKD. This CDR3 reads CAISESPGLAGYEQYF. The CDR3 bases are TGTGCCATCAGTGAGTCACCGGGACTAGCGGGATACGAGCAGTACTTC.

On this clone itself: Germline is not matched at one junction end, which may reflect a read error. V is TRBV2 and J is TRBJ2-5; 14 bases map to TRBD2. Germline CDR1 SNHLY, CDR2 FYNNEI. The CDR3 is 14 residues long. CDR3 DNA sequence: TGTGCCAGCGGGACTAGCGGGGGAGGAAAGACTCAGTACTTC. Protein: CASGTSGGGKTQYF.

This clone was seen a handful of times. J is TRBJ2-7 and V is TRBV5-4, with 7 bases lining up with TRBD1. With 4 bases clipped from V and 5 bases from J, the junction kept 12 bases outside the gene matches. The CDR3 sequence is 15 residues long. The germline V gene has CDR1 SGHNT and CDR2 YYREEE (reference sequence). CDR3 sequence: CASSAGNRGGDEQYF. CDR3 sequence (DNA): TGTGCCAGCAGCGCCGGGAACAGGGGCGGTGACGAGCAGTACTTC.